This TCR beta chain was retrieved from a study of CD4 and CD8 cells across lung adenocarcinoma regions. Samples came from patients with localized non-small cell lung adenocarcinoma. Trimming took 4 bases from V and 2 from J; bases not matched to a gene: 5. The germline V gene has CDR1 MNHNS and CDR2 SASEGT. The CDR3 is 15 residues long. TCRdb itself ran the PCR reads through MiXCR, one entry per CDR3 protein. The sample lists some 16,000 distinct CDR3 sequences; roughly three fifths were seen once. This clonotype was seen a handful of times. This clonotype was obtained from a female donor with lung adenocarcinoma. The CD4 and CD8 labels of this study may be unreliable. The source material was CD8+ T cells from the center of a lung tumor. The V gene is TRBV6-1, the J gene TRBJ2-1; 7 bases line up with TRBD1. The CDR3 reads CASSATGVAYNEQFF. The CDR3 DNA is TGTGCCAGCAGTGCTACAGGGGTCGCCTACAATGAGCAGTTCTTC.